This T cell receptor (beta chain) stems from a study of blood T cell repertoires in COVID-19. Overall study context: Specimens from acute and convalescent COVID-19 originated in the United States, Italy and Spain. PBMCs, B-cell-depleted T cells, or T cells provided the cDNA or gDNA that made up the material.

The CDR3 has 14 residues. The germline CDR1 and CDR2 sequences are ENHRY and SYGVKD. The V end lost 0 bases, the J end lost 1 base, and 6 bases lay between the germline ends. Authors' analysis steps: Reference gene primer amplification yielded estimated nucleated cell counts. Sequenced by immunoSEQ multiplex PCR; TCRdb stores in-frame clones only, minus some. That table supplies the V and J calls and clone size; D and trimming were determined from the DNA. The sample has about 25,000 clones, 81% seen once. The source is a middle-aged man with active or convalescent COVID-19. The sample taken for sequencing was peripheral blood. The chain joins TRBV10-3 to TRBJ2-5; weak D call: TRBD1 (6 bases). As DNA, the CDR3 is TGTGCCATCAGTGAGTCGGACAGCCAAGAGACCCAGTACTTC. It translates to CAISESDSQETQYF.